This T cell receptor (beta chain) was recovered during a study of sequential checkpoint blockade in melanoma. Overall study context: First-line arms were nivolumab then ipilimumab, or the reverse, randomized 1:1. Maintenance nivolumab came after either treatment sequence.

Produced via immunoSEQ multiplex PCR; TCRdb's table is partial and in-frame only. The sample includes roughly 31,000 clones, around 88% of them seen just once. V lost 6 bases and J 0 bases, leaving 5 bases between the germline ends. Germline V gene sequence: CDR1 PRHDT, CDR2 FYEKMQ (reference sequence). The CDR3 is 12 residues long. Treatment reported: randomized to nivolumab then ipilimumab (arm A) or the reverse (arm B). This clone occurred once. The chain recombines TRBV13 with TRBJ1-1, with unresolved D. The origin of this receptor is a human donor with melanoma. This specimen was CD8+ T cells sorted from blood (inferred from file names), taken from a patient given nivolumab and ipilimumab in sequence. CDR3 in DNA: TGTGCCAGCAGAGAGCTGAACACTGAAGCTTTCTTT. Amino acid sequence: CASRELNTEAFF. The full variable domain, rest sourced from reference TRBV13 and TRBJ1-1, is AAGVIQSPRHLIKEKRETATLKCYPIPRHDTVYWYQQGPGQDPQFLISFYEKMQSDKGSIPDRFSAQQFSDYHSELNMSSLELGDSALYFCASRELNTEAFFGQGTRLTVV.